The source of this T cell receptor beta chain is a study of blood T cell repertoires in COVID-19 (dated by TCRdb to the early 2020s). Concerning the study at large: Samples covering the acute and convalescent phases of COVID-19 were provided by collaborators in the United States, Italy and Spain. The material from the prospective study consisted of cDNA or gDNA derived from T cells, B-cell-depleted T cells, or PBMCs. The dataset comprised deeply sampled blood TCRbeta repertoires from subjects exposed to, actively infected with, or recovered from COVID-19. The repertoires were made available in a free public database intended to serve as a resource for research on the immune response to SARS-CoV-2. Samples came from the ongoing ImmuneRACE study (first 160 participants) plus 1,254 subjects from 6 global collaborators. Sample metadata almost always included a de-identified subject ID, COVID-19 status, age in years and sex. HLA class I and class II types, where available, came from metadata supplied by the sample provider rather than from assay-based typing.

As concerns this clone: The clone's antigen remains unknown. No base quality information exists; no much larger clone differs at one position.

Taken from the germline V gene, the CDR1 and CDR2 loops are SGHTA and FQGNSA. From cysteine to phenylalanine, the CDR3 is 15 amino acids long. Only CDR3 DNA is held: 45 bases, read in frame from base 1. Germline trimming amounts to 3 bases on V and 3 bases on J, with 1 as the count of junction bases outside the gene matches. The study at large found these results: The amount of clinical and demographic metadata varied by source and participant and was provided uncurated.

TCRbeta CDR3 regions were amplified from genomic DNA using the immunoSEQ Assay, a bias-controlled multiplex PCR. The study's processing was this. The number of nucleated cells in each sample was estimated by amplification of reference gene primers within the assay. To quantify the absolute abundance of each unique TCRbeta CDR3 rearrangement, sequence reads were collapsed and filtered. Productive Simpson clonality was computed per sample as the square root of Simpson's diversity index over productive rearrangements. Imported from immuneACCESS, the table was reduced by TCRdb to in-frame sequences with V and J called. These copies leave out some clones; in studies compared against another copy, an unresolved V gene accounts for under half, and the cause of the remainder is not known. Clone size and V and J calls were adopted from that table, with D and trimming inferred from the DNA. The sample yields more than 150,000 clones; roughly 80% were counted once. Under 15% of the sample goes to the ten largest clones.

Each collaborating institution followed its own protocols to collect whole blood in K2EDTA tubes. For TCRbeta analysis, collaborator samples were shipped as frozen whole blood, as isolated PBMCs, or as DNA extracted from either sample type. This clonotype was sampled from a man younger than 40 with active or convalescent COVID-19. The specimen sequenced was peripheral blood. Recombination linked TRBV7-2 to TRBJ2-1; a stretch of 11 junction bases matches TRBD2. CDR3 region: CASSFSGGDYNEQFF. The DNA is as follows: TGTGCCAGCAGCTTTAGCGGGGGGGACTACAATGAGCAGTTCTTC.